These 14 T cell receptor beta chains came from one sample sequenced in a study of blood T cell repertoires in COVID-19. Here immunoSEQ multiplex PCR was the method, and the copy in TCRdb shows in-frame clones only, minus some. The table includes tens of thousands of clones, roughly 88% detected once. The sample consisted of peripheral blood. Source of these receptors: a woman older than 75 with active or convalescent COVID-19.

This clone was observed once. The chain uses TRBV10-2 and TRBJ1-5; weak D call: TRBD1 (6 bases). Per the germline V gene, CDR1 is WSHSY and CDR2 is SAAADI. V gave up 3 bases and J gave up 11 bases, with 17 bases separating them. The CDR3 has 14 amino acids. The CDR3 bases are TGCGCCAGCAGTGACCTGACAGGTTTAGAGGCCCAGCATTTT. Its protein is CASSDLTGLEAQHF.

This clone turned up a few times. V gene TRBV7-8 combines with J gene TRBJ1-6; 10 nucleotides match TRBD1. V was pared by 1 base and J by 6 bases, with 6 bases of the junction left unmatched. This CDR3 has 17 residues. Germline CDR1 SGHVS, CDR2 FQNEAQ. The CDR3 DNA sequence: TGTGCCAGCAGCTTAGACCTGAGGACAGGGGGTAATTCACCCCTCCACTTT. It yields the protein CASSLDLRTGGNSPLHF.

The chain uses TRBV2 and TRBJ2-3, with 8 bases aligning to TRBD2. The CDR3 runs to 15 residues. J gave up 1 base and V 8 bases, and 8 bases lay outside the gene matches. CDR1 is SNHLY and CDR2 is FYNNEI in the germline V gene. The CDR3 reads CASSLGGAGTDTQYF. The CDR3 DNA sequence: TGTGCCAGCTCCCTCGGGGGGGCCGGCACAGATACGCAGTATTTT. Full variable domain (missing parts from reference TRBV2 and TRBJ2-3): EPEVTQTPSHQVTQMGQEVILRCVPISNHLYFYWYRQILGQKVEFLVSFYNNEISEKSEIFDDQFSVERPDGSNFTLKIRSTKLEDSAMYFCASSLGGAGTDTQYFGPGTRLTVL.

The genes are TRBV28 and TRBJ2-7; 8 bases are a match to TRBD2. This CDR3 has 16 amino acids. V shed 6 bases, J shed 0 bases, and the junction held 10 bases outside the gene matches. Germline CDR1 and CDR2: MDHEN and SYDVKM. The DNA of the CDR3 is TGTGCCAGCAGCCGTATTTTGAGCGGGAGCTCCTACGAGCAGTACTTC. Protein product: CASSRILSGSSYEQYF.

The chain uses TRBV19 and TRBJ2-3; 8 bases match TRBD1. The V and J ends lost 6 bases and 4 bases, in that order; junction bases with no gene match: 3. Germline loops: CDR1 LNHDA, CDR2 SQIVND (reference sequence). The CDR3 sequence is 13 residues long. The CDR3 spells CASRAGGADTQYF. CDR3 nucleotide sequence: TGTGCCAGTAGGGCAGGGGGCGCAGATACGCAGTATTTT. The full variable domain, completed using reference TRBV19 and TRBJ2-3, is DGGITQSPKYLFRKEGQNVTLSCEQNLNHDAMYWYRQDPGQGLRLIYYSQIVNDFQKGDIAEGYSVSREKKESFPLTVTSAQKNPTAFYLCASRAGGADTQYFGPGTRLTVL.

The chain recombines TRBV30 with TRBJ1-2; TRBD1 might be the D (6 bases). Deletions cut 4 bases from V and 5 bases from J, with 14 bases between. Germline values: CDR1 GTSNPN, CDR2 SVGIG (reference sequence). This CDR3 spans 13 amino acids. The CDR3 DNA is TGTGCCTGGAATCCCCAGGGGATTTATGGCTACACCTTC. Residues: CAWNPQGIYGYTF.

V usage is TRBV10-3 and J usage is TRBJ2-7; D is possibly TRBD1 (6 bases). CDR1 ENHRY and CDR2 SYGVKD come from the germline V gene. The CDR3 sequence is 15 residues long. The ends were cut back, 6 bases at V and 0 bases at J, with 15 bases in the middle. The CDR3 DNA sequence: TGTGCCATCAGGCCCGGGACAATGAGCTCCTACGAGCAGTACTTC. It translates to CAIRPGTMSSYEQYF.

This sequence joins TRBV5-5 and TRBJ1-1, with TRBD1 identical over 9 bases. CDR1 SGHKS and CDR2 YYEKEE come from the germline V gene (reference sequence). CDR3 length: 14 amino acids. Unmatched junction bases numbered 1, after V lost 4 bases and J lost 0 bases. The CDR3 DNA follows: TGTGCCAGCAGCGGGGACAGGGTGAACACTGAAGCTTTCTTT. Translating it yields CASSGDRVNTEAFF.

This chain connects TRBV29-1 to TRBJ1-1; 7 bases agree with TRBD1. Germline V gene lookup returns CDR1 SQVTM and CDR2 ANQGSEA. Trimming took 7 bases from V and 3 from J; bases not matched to a gene: 11. The CDR3 loop spans 14 amino acids. The CDR3 bases are TGCAGCGCAATGGAAGGGGGCGGTGACACTGAAGCTTTCTTT. It codes for CSAMEGGGDTEAFF.

J is TRBJ1-1 and V is TRBV5-6; no clear D gene. The germline V and J ends were trimmed by 0 bases and 0 bases, with 6 bases remaining between them. This CDR3 contains 14 residues. Germline lookup yields CDR1 SGHDT and CDR2 YYEEEE. Written as DNA, the CDR3 is TGTGCCAGCAGCTTGGGAGCGATGAACACTGAAGCTTTCTTT. Translating it yields CASSLGAMNTEAFF.

This clone was seen just once. The chain employs TRBV2 and TRBJ1-4, with D possibly matching TRBD1 (5 bases). Germline V gene sequence: CDR1 SNHLY, CDR2 FYNNEI. CDR3 size: 15 residues. The ends were cut back, 3 bases at V and 0 bases at J, with 8 bases in the middle. CDR3 loop: CASSDTGATNEKLFF. The CDR3 DNA sequence: TGTGCCAGCAGTGATACAGGTGCAACTAATGAAAAACTGTTTTTT.

This clone appeared a single time. The genes are TRBV7-2 and TRBJ2-3, with D tentatively TRBD2 (6 bases). The germline CDR1 and CDR2 sequences are SGHTA and FQGNSA. The CDR3 is 16 residues long. V was pared by 4 bases and J by 5 bases, with 19 bases between. The CDR3 nucleotides read TGTGCCAGCAGCTCCCCCTCAGGAGGGCCGAAAGATACGCAGTATTTT. Protein: CASSSPSGGPKDTQYF.

This clone appeared once. J is TRBJ2-5 and V is TRBV20-1; TRBD2 matches at 10 bases. This CDR3 comprises 14 residues. The ends lost 3 bases at V and 5 bases at J; junction bases unmatched: 6. Germline CDR1 and CDR2: DFQATT and SNEGSKA (reference sequence). CDR3 loop: CSASPGTSVETQYF. In DNA form, the CDR3 reads TGCAGTGCTAGTCCCGGGACTAGCGTCGAGACCCAGTACTTC.

This chain connects TRBV5-1 to TRBJ1-6; maybe TRBD1 (5 bases). From germline, CDR1 is SGHRS and CDR2 YFSETQ. Trimming took 4 bases from V and 8 from J, leaving 19 bases between them. The CDR3 has 16 amino acids. CDR3 coding DNA: TGCGCCAGCAGCCCCGCCGTCTCGACAGTGTATTCACCCCTCCACTTT. Translation: CASSPAVSTVYSPLHF.